The clone carrying this T cell receptor beta chain was seen only once. Antigen unknown. These data come from a study of shared clonotypes between healthy human individuals. Overall study findings and caveats: Genetic and exposure-history diversity was limited by the small donor number. Generation probabilities of non-shared clonotypes were lower (relative to those shared by all four donors).

It was CD45RO-negative cells, positively selected for CCR7, that made up naive CD8 cells, with terminally differentiated effector memory CD45RA+ cells excluded. V lost 5 bases, J lost 7 bases, and 18 bases lay in between. This CDR3 is 14 amino acids long. The V gene's germline CDR1 is MNHNY and CDR2 SVGAGI (reference sequence). The table came from immunoSEQ multiplex PCR; TCRdb's copy has only in-frame clones and leaves some out. The sample lists about 2.2 million clones, 90% to 95% occurring once. Sequenced: naive CD8+ T cells from PBMCs. This chain connects TRBV6-6 to TRBJ2-7; possibly TRBD2 for D (6 bases). This sequence originates from a man aged 18 to 29 in good health. Some clones in this sample may be carry-over from other donors' samples. CDR3 coding DNA: TGTGCCAGCAGTATGGGACCGGGAGCGTGGGAGCAGTACTTC. Its translation is CASSMGPGAWEQYF.